What follows are 25 T cell receptor beta chains derived from one specimen sequenced in a study of post-analysis software for immune sequencing data. Study-level points and caveats: Five TRBV segments were significantly more frequent in patients than in controls. TRBV5-6, TRBV5-1 and TRBV20-1 were among these segments.

Unique molecular identifiers were carried by the TCR beta cDNA libraries. From the PCR reads, TCRdb called clonotypes with MiXCR, one entry per CDR3 protein. The sample lists about 460,000 distinct CDR3 sequences, nearly 45% occurring once. For these receptors, no antigen is known. Material: blood. The origin of the receptors is a girl between 5 and 17 years old with multiple sclerosis.

This clonotype was seen once. The chain is built from TRBV7-8 and TRBJ2-3; D unclear. Trimming removed 3 bases at V and 5 bases at J, with 6 bases between. The germline V gene encodes CDR1 SGHVS and CDR2 FQNEAQ. The CDR3 spans 12 residues. CDR3 amino acids: CASSFLLDTQYF. The CDR3 DNA is TGTGCCAGCAGCTTCCTCTTAGATACGCAGTATTTT.

This clonotype occurred a few times. The CDR3 loop reads CASSSRLAGDARFF. CDR3 sequence (DNA): TGTGCCAGCAGCTCCAGACTAGCGGGAGACGCGCGGTTCTTC. The chain joins TRBV7-2 to TRBJ2-1, with TRBD2 matching over 12 bases. V shed 4 bases and J 15 bases; nucleotides not matched to a gene: 10. CDR1 SGHTA and CDR2 FQGNSA come from the germline V gene. The CDR3 runs 14 residues.

In its sample, this clonotype was seen a few times. The rearrangement uses TRBV28 and TRBJ2-3, with TRBD1 as a possible D gene (6 bases). The V end lost 5 bases, the J end lost 6 bases, and 24 bases lay between the germline ends. Germline-derived CDR1 and CDR2 are MDHEN and SYDVKM. The CDR3 consists of 17 residues. As DNA, the CDR3 is TGTGCCAGCAGTCCCTACCGAGCAGGGGCAAACCAGGATACGCAGTATTTT. Translated: CASSPYRAGANQDTQYF.

Concerning this clonotype itself: A read error may account for a junction end that differs from germline. This rearrangement joins TRBV4-2 to TRBJ2-2; possibly TRBD1 or TRBD2 for D (5 bases each). Germline V gene lookup returns CDR1 LGHNA and CDR2 YNFKEQ. This CDR3 region has 15 residues. The CDR3 is CASRQGDRGTGELFF. CDR3 in DNA: TGTGCCAGCCGCCAGGGAGACAGAGGCACCGGGGAGCTGTTTTTT.

This clonotype was seen just once. This chain uses TRBV6-2 or TRBV6-3 with TRBJ2-1; 7 nucleotides match TRBD2. Germline V gene data show CDR1 as MNHEY and CDR2 as SVGEGT. V was pared by 0 bases and J by 5 bases, with 13 bases of the junction left unmatched. The CDR3 runs 18 residues. The CDR3 is CASSYSISGITLHNEQFF. CDR3 bases: TGTGCCAGCAGTTACTCGATCAGCGGGATTACTCTTCACAATGAGCAGTTCTTC.

This clonotype was detected only a few times. The rearrangement links TRBV29-1 to TRBJ2-5, with 7 nucleotides matching TRBD1. This CDR3 contains 13 residues. After removal of 6 bases from V and 6 bases from J, the junction contained 10 bases not matched to a gene. The germline CDR1 and CDR2 sequences are SQVTM and ANQGSEA. The DNA of the CDR3 is TGCAGCGTGGGACAGCTCCTAAGAAAGACCCAGTACTTC. The encoded protein is CSVGQLLRKTQYF.

This clonotype appeared a few times. J is TRBJ2-5 and V is TRBV7-6; D may be TRBD1 (6 bases). The CDR3 covers 16 residues. V dropped 1 base and J dropped 2 bases, with 14 bases sitting between them. CDR1 is SGHVS, CDR2 FNYEAQ, per germline. CDR3 loop: CASSLVGFQGQETQYF. The CDR3 coding sequence is TGTGCCAGCAGCTTAGTAGGATTTCAGGGGCAAGAGACCCAGTACTTC. Together with reference TRBV7-6 and TRBJ2-5, the CDR3 gives the full variable domain: GAGVSQSPRYKVTKRGQDVALRCDPISGHVSLYWYRQALGQGPEFLTYFNYEAQQDKSGLPNDRFSAERPEGSISTLTIQRTEQRDSAMYRCASSLVGFQGQETQYFGPGTRLLVL.

This clonotype was found a few times. This rearrangement joins TRBV4-3 to TRBJ1-2, with TRBD1 as a possible D gene (6 bases). V lost 5 bases and J 1 base, leaving 20 bases between the germline ends. There are 17 residues in the CDR3. Germline values: CDR1 LGHNA, CDR2 YSLEER. The CDR3 DNA reads TGCGCCAGCAGCGGGGTGACTCGAACAGGGCTTAACTATGGCTACACCTTC. Residues: CASSGVTRTGLNYGYTF.

This clonotype was seen a handful of times. The chain joins TRBV7-9 to TRBJ2-5; tentative D call: TRBD1 (6 bases). The end of the DNA fits TRBJ2-7 better, so the J call may be wrong. This CDR3 spans 15 amino acids. Germline CDR1 is SEHNR and CDR2 is FQNEAQ (reference sequence). The CDR3 loop reads CASSLVRNRVHEQYF. CDR3 in DNA: TGTGCCAGCAGCTTAGTCCGGAACAGGGTCCACGAGCAGTACTTC.

This clonotype occurred a few times. The V and J genes are TRBV5-1 and TRBJ2-5; 10 nucleotides agree with TRBD2. There are 16 residues in the CDR3. The V gene end was trimmed by 6 bases and the J gene end by 3 bases; junction bases not matched to a gene: 11. Germline V CDR1 and CDR2: SGHRS, YFSETQ. CDR3 protein: CASTPRVTSGEETQYF. The CDR3 DNA reads TGCGCCAGCACCCCTCGGGTTACTAGCGGGGAAGAGACCCAGTACTTC.

This clonotype was seen more than once but under ten times. V gene TRBV20-1 combines with J gene TRBJ2-7, with no clear D. Near its end, the DNA agrees better with TRBJ2-5, so the J call may be wrong. Germline V gene sequence: CDR1 DFQATT, CDR2 SNEGSKA (reference sequence). The CDR3 consists of 12 residues. The CDR3 region is CSATRRPETQYF. The CDR3 nucleotides read TGCAGTGCTACCAGACGGCCAGAGACCCAGTACTTC.

The sample holds many counts of this clonotype. The chain recombines TRBV5-1 with TRBJ2-7; TRBD2 matches 7 bases. Germline assignment: CDR1 SGHRS and CDR2 YFSETQ. This CDR3 comprises 14 residues. With 0 bases clipped from V and 3 bases from J, the junction kept 3 bases outside the gene matches. CDR3 loop: CASSLGSGGYEQYF. CDR3 coding DNA: TGCGCCAGCAGCTTGGGTTCGGGAGGCTACGAGCAGTACTTC. Supplemented by reference TRBV5-1 and TRBJ2-7, the full variable domain reads KAGVTQTPRYLIKTRGQQVTLSCSPISGHRSVSWYQQTPGQGLQFLFEYFSETQRNKGNFPGRFSGRQFSNSRSEMNVSTLELGDSALYLCASSLGSGGYEQYFGPGTRLTVT.

This clonotype was picked up a small number of times. The rearrangement uses TRBV6-5 and TRBJ2-5, with unresolved D. The V end was cut by 0 bases, the J end by 1 base, with 6 bases between. Germline CDR1 MNHEY, CDR2 SVGAGI. CDR3 length: 14 residues. DNA of the CDR3: TGTGCCAGCAGTTACTCGTACTTCCAAGAGACCCAGTACTTC. The encoded protein is CASSYSYFQETQYF.

This chain connects TRBV9 to TRBJ2-1, with D possibly being TRBD2 (6 bases). The CDR3 is 15 amino acids. The V gene lost 0 bases and the J gene lost 5 bases, with 12 bases spanning the gap. The V gene's germline CDR1 is SGDLS and CDR2 YYNGEE. CDR3 bases: TGTGCCAGCAGCGTAGTCGGGAGCGTCAACAATGAGCAGTTCTTC. Residues: CASSVVGSVNNEQFF.

Comment on this clonotype: Relative to the germline gene, one junction end is altered; a read error may explain this. The rearrangement uses TRBV10-3 and TRBJ2-3; the D is unclear. The germline gives CDR1 ENHRY, CDR2 SYGVKD. This CDR3 spans 15 amino acids. CDR3 in amino acids: CAISDSRTSTDAQYF. DNA for the CDR3: TGTGCCATCAGCGACTCTAGAACATCTACAGATGCGCAGTATTTT.

The genes are TRBV7-9 and TRBJ2-3; no clear D. The CDR3 is 16 amino acids. V lost 0 bases and J lost 0, with 10 bases in between. CDR1 is SEHNR and CDR2 is FQNEAQ in the germline V gene (reference sequence). Here the CDR3 DNA reads TGTGCCAGCAGCTTAGCAACAAAGCCTAGCACAGATACGCAGTATTTT. Amino acid sequence: CASSLATKPSTDTQYF. Based on the CDR3 plus reference TRBV7-9 and TRBJ2-3, the full variable domain is DTGVSQNPRHKITKRGQNVTFRCDPISEHNRLYWYRQTLGQGPEFLTYFQNEAQLEKSRLLSDRFSAERPKGSFSTLEIQRTEQGDSAMYLCASSLATKPSTDTQYFGPGTRLTVL.

The chain couples TRBV28 to TRBJ2-5, with 7 bases lining up with TRBD2. The CDR3 extends over 14 amino acids. CDR1 MDHEN and CDR2 SYDVKM come from the germline V gene. The trim removed 4 bases at V and 13 bases at J, leaving 15 bases unmatched. CDR3 DNA: TGTGCCAGCAGTTCCCCCTCGTTTAGCGGGCGCCTGTACTTC. This gives the protein CASSSPSFSGRLYF.

This clonotype was detected a few times. This rearrangement joins TRBV20-1 to TRBJ2-5, with D possibly being TRBD2 (5 bases). Germline V gene data show CDR1 as DFQATT and CDR2 as SNEGSKA (reference sequence). This CDR3 is 14 amino acids long. The V gene lost 3 bases and the J gene lost 5 bases, with 16 bases spanning the gap. CDR3 DNA: TGCAGTGCTAGGTCCCTAGCCTCCCGGGAGACCCAGTACTTC. Translating gives CSARSLASRETQYF.

The chain joins TRBV20-1 to TRBJ2-2; 8 bases fit TRBD2. The CDR3 loop spans 15 amino acids. The germline V gene has CDR1 DFQATT and CDR2 SNEGSKA (reference sequence). V lost 0 bases to trimming and J lost 4 bases; unmatched junction nucleotides: 4. The CDR3 DNA sequence: TGCAGTGCTAGAGATGGAGCGGGAGTCACCGGGGAGCTGTTTTTT. This translates into CSARDGAGVTGELFF.

This clonotype has more than one count but fewer than ten. V gene TRBV18 combines with J gene TRBJ2-3; D not resolved. Trimming cost V 2 bases and J 1 base, with 10 bases left between them. Looked up from germline, CDR1 is KGHSH and CDR2 is LQKENI. This CDR3 is 15 amino acids long. Written as DNA, the CDR3 is TGTGCCAGCTCACCAACCGTGGCTGGCACAGATACGCAGTATTTT. Translation: CASSPTVAGTDTQYF.

In its sample, this clonotype was seen a few times. This sequence joins TRBV6-1 and TRBJ2-5; TRBD2 aligns across 12 bases. Germline V CDR1 and CDR2: MNHNS, SASEGT. This CDR3 contains 17 residues. V gave up 2 bases and J gave up 4 bases; unmatched junction bases: 8. CDR3 protein: CASSEIGTSGWGETQYF. The CDR3 bases are TGTGCCAGCAGTGAAATCGGGACTAGCGGGTGGGGAGAGACCCAGTACTTC.

This clonotype has ten or more counts. The chain employs TRBV6-5 and TRBJ1-2; 7 nucleotides match TRBD1. The CDR3 is 13 residues long. V trimming: 8 bases; J trimming: 8 bases; junction bases outside the gene matches: 11. The germline gives CDR1 MNHEY, CDR2 SVGAGI. The CDR3 loop is CASGPTTGDGYTF. CDR3 in DNA: TGTGCCAGCGGACCTACAACAGGGGACGGCTACACCTTC.

The V call is TRBV20-1, the J call TRBJ2-3; D is ambiguous. CDR1 is DFQATT, CDR2 SNEGSKA, per germline (reference sequence). Trimming pared 6 bases from V and 4 bases from J, leaving 8 bases between. This CDR3 comprises 11 residues. CDR3 region: CSAHASDTQYF. The CDR3 DNA reads TGCAGTGCCCATGCTTCAGATACGCAGTATTTT.

The rearrangement links TRBV27 to TRBJ2-3; 10 bases align to TRBD1. Germline values: CDR1 MNHEY, CDR2 SMNVEV (reference sequence). The ends lost 5 bases at V and 1 base at J; junction bases unmatched: 6. The length of the CDR3 is 16 residues. The DNA of the CDR3 is TGTGCCAGCAGTCCAACGACAGGGGGCGGCACAGATACGCAGTATTTT. As protein: CASSPTTGGGTDTQYF.

There are a few counts of this clonotype. This chain connects TRBV18 to TRBJ2-5, with D unresolved. Germline V lookup: CDR1 KGHSH, CDR2 LQKENI. The ends were cut back, 3 bases at V and 4 bases at J, with 6 bases in the middle. The CDR3 is 12 residues long. In DNA form, the CDR3 reads TGTGCCAGCTCACCCAACGGAGAGACCCAGTACTTC. Translating gives CASSPNGETQYF.